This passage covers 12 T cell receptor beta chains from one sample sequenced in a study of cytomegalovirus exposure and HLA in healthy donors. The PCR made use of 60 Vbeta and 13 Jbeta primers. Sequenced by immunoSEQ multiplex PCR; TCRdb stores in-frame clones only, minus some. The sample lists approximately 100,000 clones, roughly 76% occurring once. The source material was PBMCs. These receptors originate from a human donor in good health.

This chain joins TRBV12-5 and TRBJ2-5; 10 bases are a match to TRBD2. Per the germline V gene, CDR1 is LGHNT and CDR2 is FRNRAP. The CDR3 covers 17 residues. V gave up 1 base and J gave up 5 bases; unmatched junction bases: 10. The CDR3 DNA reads TGTGCTAGTGGTTTGGGACTAGCGGGTGGGGTACGTGAGACCCAGTACTTC. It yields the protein CASGLGLAGGVRETQYF.

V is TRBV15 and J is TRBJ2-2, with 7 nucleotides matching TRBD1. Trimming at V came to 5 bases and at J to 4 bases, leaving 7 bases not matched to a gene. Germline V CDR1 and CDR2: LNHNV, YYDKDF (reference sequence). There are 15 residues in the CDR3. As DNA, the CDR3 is TGTGCCACCAGCGTCATACACAGGGGCACCGGGGAGCTGTTTTTT. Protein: CATSVIHRGTGELFF.

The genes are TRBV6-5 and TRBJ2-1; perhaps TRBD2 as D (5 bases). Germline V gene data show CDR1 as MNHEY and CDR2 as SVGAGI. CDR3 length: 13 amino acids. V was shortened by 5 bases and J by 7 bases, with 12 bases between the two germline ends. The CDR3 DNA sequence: TGTGCCAGCAGTCTCCGGGATCGGAATGAGCAGTTCTTC. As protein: CASSLRDRNEQFF.

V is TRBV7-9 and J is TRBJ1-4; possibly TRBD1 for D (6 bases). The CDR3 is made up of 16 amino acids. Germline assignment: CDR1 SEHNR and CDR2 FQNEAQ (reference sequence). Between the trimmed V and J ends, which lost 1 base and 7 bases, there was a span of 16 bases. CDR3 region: CASSLEGTRLREKLFF. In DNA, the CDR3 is TGTGCCAGCAGCTTAGAAGGGACACGCTTGCGTGAAAAACTGTTTTTT.

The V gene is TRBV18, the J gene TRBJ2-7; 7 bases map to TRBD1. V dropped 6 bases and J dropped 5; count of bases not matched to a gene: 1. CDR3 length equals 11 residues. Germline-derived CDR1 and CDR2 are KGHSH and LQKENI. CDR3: CASSQGDEQYF. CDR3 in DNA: TGTGCCAGCTCCCAGGGGGACGAGCAGTACTTC.

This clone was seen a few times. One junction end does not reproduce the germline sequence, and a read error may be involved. The CDR3 region is CSSSQGGLAGLGETQYF. The CDR3 coding sequence is TGTTCCAGCAGTCAGGGAGGGCTAGCGGGGCTCGGAGAGACCCAGTACTTC. The chain recombines TRBV7-9 with TRBJ2-5, with 9 bases aligning to TRBD2. Germline V gene data show CDR1 as SEHNR and CDR2 as FQNEAQ (reference sequence). The CDR3 covers 17 residues.

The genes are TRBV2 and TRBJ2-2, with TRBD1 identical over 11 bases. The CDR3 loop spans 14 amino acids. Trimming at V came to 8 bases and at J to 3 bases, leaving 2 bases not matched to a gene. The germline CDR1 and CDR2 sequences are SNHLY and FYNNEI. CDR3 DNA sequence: TGTGCCAGCTTGGGACAGGGGGACACCGGGGAGCTGTTTTTT. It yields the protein CASLGQGDTGELFF.

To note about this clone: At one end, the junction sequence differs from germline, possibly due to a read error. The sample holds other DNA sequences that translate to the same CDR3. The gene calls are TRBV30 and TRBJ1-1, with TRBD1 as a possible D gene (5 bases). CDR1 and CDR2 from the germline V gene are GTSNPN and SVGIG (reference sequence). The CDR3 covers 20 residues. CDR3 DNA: TGTGCCTGGAGTGTAATGGGTTCGGGGACTAAACCCCCCCCCAACACTGAAGCTTTTTTT. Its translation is CAWSVMGSGTKPPPNTEAFF.

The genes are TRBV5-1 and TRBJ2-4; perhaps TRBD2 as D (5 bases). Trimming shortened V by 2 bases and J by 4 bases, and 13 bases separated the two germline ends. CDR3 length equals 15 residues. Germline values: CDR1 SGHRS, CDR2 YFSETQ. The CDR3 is CASSFSDSRKNIQYF. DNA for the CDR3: TGCGCCAGCAGCTTTTCGGACTCCCGGAAAAACATTCAGTACTTC.

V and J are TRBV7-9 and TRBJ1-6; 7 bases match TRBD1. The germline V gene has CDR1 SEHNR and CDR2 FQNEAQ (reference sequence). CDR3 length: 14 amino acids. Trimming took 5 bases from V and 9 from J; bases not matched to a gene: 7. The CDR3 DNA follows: TGTGCCAGCAGCCGAGACAGGGTCGGTTCACCCCTCCACTTT. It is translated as CASSRDRVGSPLHF.

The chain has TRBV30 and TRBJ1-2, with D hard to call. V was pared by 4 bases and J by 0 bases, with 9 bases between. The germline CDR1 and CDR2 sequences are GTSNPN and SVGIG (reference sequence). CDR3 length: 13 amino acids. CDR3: CAWKIGSNYGYTF. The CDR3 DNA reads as TGTGCCTGGAAAATTGGCTCTAACTATGGCTACACCTTC.

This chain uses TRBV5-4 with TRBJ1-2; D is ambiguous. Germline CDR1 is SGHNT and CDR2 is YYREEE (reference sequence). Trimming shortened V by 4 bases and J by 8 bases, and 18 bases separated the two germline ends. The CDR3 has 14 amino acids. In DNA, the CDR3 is TGTGCCAGCAGCGCCAGTATGGGCTTGAGAGGCTACACCTTC. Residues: CASSASMGLRGYTF.